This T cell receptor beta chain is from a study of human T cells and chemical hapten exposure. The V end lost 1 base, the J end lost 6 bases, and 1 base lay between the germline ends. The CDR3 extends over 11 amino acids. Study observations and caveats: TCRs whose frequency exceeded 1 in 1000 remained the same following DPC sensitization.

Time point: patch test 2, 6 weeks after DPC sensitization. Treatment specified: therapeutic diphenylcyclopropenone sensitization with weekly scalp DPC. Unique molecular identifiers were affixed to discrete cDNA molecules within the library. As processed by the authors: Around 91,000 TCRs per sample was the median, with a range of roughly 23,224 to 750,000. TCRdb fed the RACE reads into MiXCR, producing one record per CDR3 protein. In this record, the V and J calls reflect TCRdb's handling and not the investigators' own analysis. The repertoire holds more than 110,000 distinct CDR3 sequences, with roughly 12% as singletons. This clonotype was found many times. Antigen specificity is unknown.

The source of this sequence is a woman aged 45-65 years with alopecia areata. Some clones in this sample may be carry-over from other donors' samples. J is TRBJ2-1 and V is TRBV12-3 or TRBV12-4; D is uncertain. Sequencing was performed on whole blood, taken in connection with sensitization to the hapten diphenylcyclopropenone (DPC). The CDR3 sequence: CASSLGNEQFF. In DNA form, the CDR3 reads TGTGCCAGCAGTTTAGGCAATGAGCAGTTCTTC.